The 9 T cell receptor beta chains in this list originate from one sample, sequenced in a study of CD8 T cells in Susac syndrome. The RNA input was roughly 0.45 to 1 ug, and it was reverse transcribed with random hexamers. TCRdb re-called the immunoSEQ multiplex PCR reads with MiXCR, one entry per CDR3 protein. This table has around 130,000 distinct CDR3 sequences, roughly 95% appearing once. Sequenced input: CD4+ T cells from PBMCs. These receptors were taken from a human donor with Susac syndrome.

This clonotype was counted once. V gene TRBV18 combines with J gene TRBJ2-5, with 7 bases fitting TRBD2. CDR1 and CDR2 (germline): KGHSH, LQKENI. The V gene end was trimmed by 3 bases and the J gene end by 0 bases; junction bases not matched to a gene: 1. This CDR3 region has 14 residues. The CDR3 reads CASSPTSDQETQYF. As DNA, the CDR3 is TGTGCCAGCTCACCTACTAGCGACCAAGAGACCCAGTACTTC.

This clonotype was seen just once. This rearrangement joins TRBV28 to TRBJ2-1; D is unresolved. The germline V and J ends were trimmed by 5 bases and 10 bases, with 15 bases remaining between them. This CDR3 is built from 13 residues. Germline CDR1 reads MDHEN; CDR2 reads SYDVKM. The CDR3 coding sequence is TGTGCCAGCAGTCCCCTGAAGAATGGGGAGCAGTTCTTC. Protein sequence: CASSPLKNGEQFF.

This sequence joins TRBV20-1 and TRBJ2-2; no clear D gene. Germline V gene data show CDR1 as DFQATT and CDR2 as SNEGSKA (reference sequence). CDR3 length equals 13 residues. Trimming cost V 2 bases and J 4 bases, with 8 bases left between them. The CDR3 region is CSARLTSTGELFF. DNA for the CDR3: TGCAGTGCTAGATTGACGAGCACCGGGGAGCTGTTTTTT.

The chain links TRBV2 to TRBJ1-5; 8 bases match TRBD1. CDR1 is SNHLY, CDR2 FYNNEI, per germline. The CDR3 runs to 14 residues. V lost 4 bases and J lost 9; bases outside the gene matches: 8. The CDR3 loop is CASSGGQGARPQHF. CDR3 DNA: TGTGCCAGCAGTGGGGGGCAGGGGGCTCGGCCCCAGCATTTT.

The chain joins TRBV7-3 to TRBJ1-2; D gene ambiguous. The CDR3 length is 13 residues. V was shortened by 0 bases and J by 7 bases, with 9 bases between the two germline ends. Germline V CDR1 and CDR2: SGHTA, FQGTGA. Written as DNA, the CDR3 is TGTGCCAGCAGCTTAACCGCAGAGGGTGGCTACACCTTC. Its protein product is CASSLTAEGGYTF.

This rearrangement joins TRBV6-2 or TRBV6-3 to TRBJ2-7; no clear D. Between the trimmed V and J ends, which lost 5 bases and 4 bases, there was a span of 12 bases. Germline CDR1 MNHEY, CDR2 SVGEGT. This CDR3 spans 13 amino acids. The CDR3 region is CASSANRLYEQYF. The CDR3 region has the DNA TGTGCCAGCAGTGCAAACAGATTATACGAGCAGTACTTC.

The chain joins TRBV6-5 to TRBJ2-7; D is perhaps TRBD1 or TRBD2 (5 bases each). Germline loops: CDR1 MNHEY, CDR2 SVGAGI. This CDR3 is 12 amino acids long. V was trimmed by 6 bases and J by 5 bases, leaving 11 bases between them. CDR3 residues: CASRDRGHEQYF. For the CDR3, the DNA is TGTGCCAGCAGAGATAGGGGACACGAGCAGTACTTC.

This chain joins TRBV30 and TRBJ2-7; the D gene is possibly TRBD2 (5 bases). From germline, CDR1 is GTSNPN and CDR2 SVGIG (reference sequence). This CDR3 spans 14 amino acids. The germline V and J ends were trimmed by 4 bases and 1 base, with 14 bases remaining between them. The CDR3 DNA sequence: TGTGCCTGGAAACAACTCCGGACTTCCTACGAGCAGTACTTC. Translation: CAWKQLRTSYEQYF.

The V and J genes are TRBV20-1 and TRBJ2-7; no clear D. The CDR3 consists of 13 residues. Trimming removed 5 bases at V and 4 bases at J, with 15 bases between. The germline V gene has CDR1 DFQATT and CDR2 SNEGSKA (reference sequence). The CDR3, as DNA: TGCAGTGCTCCCCCGACTGGGTTTTACGAGCAGTACTTC. Translation: CSAPPTGFYEQYF.